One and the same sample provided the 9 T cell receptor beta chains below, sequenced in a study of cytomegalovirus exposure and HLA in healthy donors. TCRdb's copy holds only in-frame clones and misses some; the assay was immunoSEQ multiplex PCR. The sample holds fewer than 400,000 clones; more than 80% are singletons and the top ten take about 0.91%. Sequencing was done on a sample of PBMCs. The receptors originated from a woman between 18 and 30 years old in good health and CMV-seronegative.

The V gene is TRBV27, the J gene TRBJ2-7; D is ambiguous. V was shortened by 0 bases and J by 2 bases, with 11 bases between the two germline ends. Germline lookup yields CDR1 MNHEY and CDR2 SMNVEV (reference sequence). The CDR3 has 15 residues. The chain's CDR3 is CASSLSSVRTYEQYF. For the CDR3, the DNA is TGTGCCAGCAGTTTATCTTCGGTCAGGACCTACGAGCAGTACTTC.

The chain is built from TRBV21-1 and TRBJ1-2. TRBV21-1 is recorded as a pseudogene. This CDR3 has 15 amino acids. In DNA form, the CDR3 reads TGTGCCAGCACCCGGGGGGCAATTTCTAACTATGGCTACACCTTC. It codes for CASTRGAISNYGYTF.

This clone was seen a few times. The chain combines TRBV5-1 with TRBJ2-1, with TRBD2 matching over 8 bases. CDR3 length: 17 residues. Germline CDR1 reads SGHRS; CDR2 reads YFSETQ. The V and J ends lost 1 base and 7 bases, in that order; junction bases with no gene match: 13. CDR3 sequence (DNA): TGCGCCAGCAGCTTGTGGTTAACGGGAGGGCCCAGGAATGAGCAGTTCTTC. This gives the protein CASSLWLTGGPRNEQFF.

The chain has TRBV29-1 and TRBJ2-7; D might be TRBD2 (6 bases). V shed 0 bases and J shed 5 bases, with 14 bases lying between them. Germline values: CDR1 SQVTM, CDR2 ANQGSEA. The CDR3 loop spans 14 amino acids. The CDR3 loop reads CSVEETPGVHEQYF. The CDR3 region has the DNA TGCAGCGTTGAAGAGACCCCGGGAGTCCACGAGCAGTACTTC.

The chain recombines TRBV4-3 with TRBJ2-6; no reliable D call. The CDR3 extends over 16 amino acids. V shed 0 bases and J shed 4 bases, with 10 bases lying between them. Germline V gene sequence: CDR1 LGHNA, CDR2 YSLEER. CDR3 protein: CASSQDMNSGANVLTF. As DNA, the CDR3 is TGCGCCAGCAGCCAAGATATGAACTCGGGGGCCAACGTCCTGACTTTC.

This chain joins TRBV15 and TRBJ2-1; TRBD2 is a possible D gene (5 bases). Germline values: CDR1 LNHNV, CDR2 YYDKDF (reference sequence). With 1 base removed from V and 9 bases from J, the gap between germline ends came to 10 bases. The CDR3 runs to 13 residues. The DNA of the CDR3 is TGTGCCACCAGCAGAGGCGGGCAGACTGAGCAGTTCTTC. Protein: CATSRGGQTEQFF.

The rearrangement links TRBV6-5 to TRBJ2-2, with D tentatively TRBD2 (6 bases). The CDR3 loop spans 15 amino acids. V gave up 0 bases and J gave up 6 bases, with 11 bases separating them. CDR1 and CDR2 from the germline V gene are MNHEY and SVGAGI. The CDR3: CASSYSRDSAGELFF. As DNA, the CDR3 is TGTGCCAGCAGTTACTCCCGGGACTCTGCCGGGGAGCTGTTTTTT.

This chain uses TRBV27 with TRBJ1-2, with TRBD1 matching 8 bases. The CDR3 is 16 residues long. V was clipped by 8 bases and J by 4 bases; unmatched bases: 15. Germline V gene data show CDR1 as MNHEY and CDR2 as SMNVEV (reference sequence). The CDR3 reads CASATRYGQGIYGYTF. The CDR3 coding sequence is TGTGCCAGCGCGACGAGATACGGACAGGGCATCTATGGCTACACCTTC.

The CDR3 loop reads CATSRDRGGRGEQYF. In DNA, the CDR3 is TGTGCCACCAGCAGAGATCGGGGCGGGAGGGGCGAGCAGTACTTC. The rearrangement uses TRBV15 and TRBJ2-7; 9 nucleotides match TRBD2. Germline V gene data show CDR1 as LNHNV and CDR2 as YYDKDF (reference sequence). The length of the CDR3 is 15 residues. V shed 0 bases and J 6 bases; nucleotides not matched to a gene: 6.